The 32 T cell receptor beta chains below come from one sample, sequenced in a study of a mutant IDH1 vaccine in newly diagnosed glioma. These receptors are not linked to any known antigen. Generated by immunoSEQ multiplex PCR, the TCRdb table keeps only in-frame clones and is missing some. The repertoire consists of 25,000 to 35,000 clones, with 75% to 90% occurring once and the leading ten covering around 3%. The time point here: week 5, during vaccination. Mutant IDH1 20-mer peptide, at 300 ug, made up each vaccine dose, with topical imiquimod. The sample consisted of peripheral blood mononuclear cells (PBMCs), taken from a glioma patient whose treatment included an IDH1 peptide vaccine. The receptors were sampled from a woman in her thirties or forties with glioma. Some clones in this sample may be carry-over from other donors' samples.

The chain carries TRBV19 and TRBJ2-7; D call uncertain. CDR3 length: 18 amino acids. The V and J ends lost 2 bases and 3 bases respectively, with 23 bases between them. Per the germline V gene, CDR1 is LNHDA and CDR2 is SQIVND (reference sequence). CDR3 in DNA: TGTGCCAGTAGTATATCCCAAACATCGACTGATTCTGGCTACGAGCAGTACTTC. Amino acid sequence: CASSISQTSTDSGYEQYF. Using reference TRBV19 and TRBJ2-7 for the parts outside the CDR3, the full variable domain is DGGITQSPKYLFRKEGQNVTLSCEQNLNHDAMYWYRQDPGQGLRLIYYSQIVNDFQKGDIAEGYSVSREKKESFPLTVTSAQKNPTAFYLCASSISQTSTDSGYEQYFGPGTRLTVT.

The V gene is TRBV15, the J gene TRBJ2-1; D not certain. V lost 5 bases to trimming and J lost 0 bases, with 5 bases between them. This CDR3 has 13 residues. CDR1 and CDR2 (germline): LNHNV, YYDKDF (reference sequence). Here the CDR3 DNA reads TGTGCCACCAGCGGCCTCTCCTACAATGAGCAGTTCTTC. This sequence encodes CATSGLSYNEQFF.

The chain recombines TRBV5-6 with TRBJ1-5, with TRBD1 identical over 7 bases. V lost 2 bases, J lost 0 bases, and 11 bases stayed unmatched. This CDR3 has 18 amino acids. The germline V gene has CDR1 SGHDT and CDR2 YYEEEE. The CDR3 reads CASSLRLWGTDSNQPQHF. CDR3 bases: TGTGCCAGCAGCTTAAGATTATGGGGGACAGATAGCAATCAGCCCCAGCATTTT.

The rearrangement uses TRBV7-2 and TRBJ2-3; D ambiguous. This CDR3 is built from 13 residues. Germline lookup yields CDR1 SGHTA and CDR2 FQGNSA. The ends were cut back, 10 bases at V and 5 bases at J, with 16 bases in the middle. CDR3 amino acids: CATGSRRGDTQYF. CDR3 nucleotides: TGTGCCACCGGGTCCCGACGAGGAGATACGCAGTATTTT.

Only one count was recorded for this clone. The genes are TRBV6-1 and TRBJ1-3; tentatively, D is TRBD1 (6 bases). From germline, CDR1 is MNHNS and CDR2 SASEGT. The CDR3 is made up of 11 amino acids. V lost 11 bases and J 13 bases, leaving 18 bases between the germline ends. CDR3 nucleotides: TGTGCCGGGAAGACAGGCCTTGCTATATATTTT. This encodes CAGKTGLAIYF.

This clone has just a few counts. The DNA for the CDR3 is TGTGCCAGCAGCGCACTAGCGGGGGATAACAATGAGCAGTTCTTC. Its protein is CASSALAGDNNEQFF. The genes are TRBV9 and TRBJ2-1; 11 nucleotides agree with TRBD2. This CDR3 is built from 15 residues. Looked up from germline, CDR1 is SGDLS and CDR2 is YYNGEE. V gave up 3 bases and J gave up 5 bases; unmatched junction bases: 4.

The chain is built from TRBV11-2 and TRBJ2-3; possible D gene TRBD2, 6 bases. CDR1 and CDR2 (germline): SGHAT, FQNNGV. The CDR3 extends over 16 amino acids. Trimming stripped 3 bases from V and 2 bases from J, with 15 bases between. For the CDR3, the DNA is TGTGCCAGCAGCTTTGGACGGAGGAGGGCCACAGATACGCAGTATTTT. It is translated as CASSFGRRRATDTQYF. The entire variable domain, with the rest obtained from reference TRBV11-2 and TRBJ2-3, is as follows: EAGVAQSPRYKIIEKRQSVAFWCNPISGHATLYWYQQILGQGPKLLIQFQNNGVVDDSQLPKDRFSAERLKGVDSTLKIQPAKLEDSAVYLCASSFGRRRATDTQYFGPGTRLTVL.

This sequence joins TRBV21-1 and TRBJ1-5; TRBD1 is the table's D call and was not checked against the DNA. TRBV21-1 is tagged as a pseudogene. The length of the CDR3 is 14 residues. DNA of the CDR3: TGTGCCAGCACCCAGGGGTTGGGGAATCAGCCCCAGCATTTT. Residues: CASTQGLGNQPQHF.

The chain recombines TRBV2 with TRBJ2-1, with D perhaps TRBD1 (7 bases). Trimming pared 5 bases from V and 8 bases from J, leaving 16 bases between. This CDR3 contains 14 residues. Looked up from germline, CDR1 is SNHLY and CDR2 is FYNNEI. The CDR3 loop reads CASSLPRGADEQFF. The CDR3, as DNA: TGTGCCAGCAGTCTACCCAGGGGGGCCGATGAGCAGTTCTTC.

This clone occurred once. In DNA form, the CDR3 reads TGTGCCAGCAGTGAAAACGGGGGGTCTAATGAAAAACTGTTTTTT. Protein sequence: CASSENGGSNEKLFF. The V and J genes are TRBV6-1 and TRBJ1-4; maybe TRBD1 (5 bases). Trimming left V 2 bases short and J 3 bases short, with 10 bases between. Germline V gene lookup returns CDR1 MNHNS and CDR2 SASEGT. CDR3 size: 15 residues.

The chain carries TRBV13 and TRBJ2-7; 9 nucleotides line up with TRBD1. The CDR3 length is 15 residues. Germline values: CDR1 PRHDT, CDR2 FYEKMQ (reference sequence). V trimming: 5 bases; J trimming: 4 bases; junction bases outside the gene matches: 9. The chain's CDR3 is CASSTRPGTGYEQYF. CDR3 DNA: TGTGCCAGCAGCACGCGTCCCGGGACAGGGTACGAGCAGTACTTC.

This clone occurred once. J is TRBJ1-1 and V is TRBV11-2; no clear D gene. CDR1 and CDR2 (germline): SGHAT, FQNNGV. CDR3 length equals 16 residues. The V end was cut by 1 base, the J end by 2 bases, with 14 bases between. The chain's CDR3 is CASSLGAYSANTEAFF. The CDR3 DNA follows: TGTGCCAGCAGCTTAGGGGCCTACAGCGCTAACACTGAAGCTTTCTTT.

The gene calls are TRBV6-4 and TRBJ2-1; D is ambiguous. Trimming took off 6 bases at V and 6 bases at J, with 9 bases between the two ends. The germline V gene has CDR1 MRHNA and CDR2 SNTAGT. This CDR3 is 12 amino acids long. In DNA form, the CDR3 reads TGTGCCAGCAGGCCCCTTTGCAATGAGCAGTTCTTC. Residues: CASRPLCNEQFF.

This clone has just one count. V usage is TRBV9 and J usage is TRBJ2-5; TRBD1 matches at 7 bases. CDR3 size: 16 residues. The trim removed 0 bases at V and 3 bases at J, leaving 8 bases unmatched. The germline V gene encodes CDR1 SGDLS and CDR2 YYNGEE. The DNA for the CDR3 is TGTGCCAGCAGCGTAGAAGGGCCGGGACAGAAAGAGACCCAGTACTTC. It is translated as CASSVEGPGQKETQYF.

This chain links TRBV28 with TRBJ2-1; D gene uncertain. Trimming cost V 4 bases and J 7 bases, with 14 bases left between them. In germline, CDR1 is MDHEN, CDR2 SYDVKM. The CDR3 spans 14 residues. The CDR3 DNA follows: TGTGCCAGCAGTTCGAATAAAGGGTTGAATGAGCAGTTCTTC. This gives the protein CASSSNKGLNEQFF.

This rearrangement joins TRBV10-3 to TRBJ2-4; weak D call: TRBD2 (5 bases). CDR1 and CDR2 from the germline V gene are ENHRY and SYGVKD. This CDR3 region has 12 residues. Trimming shortened V by 4 bases and J by 4 bases, and 5 bases separated the two germline ends. The CDR3 DNA reads TGTGCCATCAGTGCGGGGAAAAACATTCAGTACTTC. The encoded protein is CAISAGKNIQYF.

This chain links TRBV4-3 with TRBJ2-7, with a tentative D call TRBD2 (7 bases). Germline CDR1 LGHNA, CDR2 YSLEER. The length of the CDR3 is 14 residues. V lost 0 bases and J 4 bases, leaving 10 bases between the germline ends. The CDR3 loop reads CASSQEQGGYEQYF. CDR3 in DNA: TGCGCCAGCAGCCAAGAACAGGGAGGGTACGAGCAGTACTTC.

J is TRBJ1-2 and V is TRBV7-6; possible D gene TRBD1, 5 bases. Deletions cut 4 bases from V and 4 bases from J, with 10 bases between. CDR3 length: 13 amino acids. Germline V gives CDR1 SGHVS, CDR2 FNYEAQ. The CDR3 region has the DNA TGTGCCAGCAGCTCGGGACCGCTCTATGGCTACACCTTC. Its protein is CASSSGPLYGYTF.

The rearrangement joins TRBV6-4 to TRBJ1-1; no reliable D call. CDR3 length: 13 residues. V was shortened by 7 bases and J by 0 bases, with 9 bases between the two germline ends. Germline V gene data show CDR1 as MRHNA and CDR2 as SNTAGT. Here the CDR3 reads CASTETVNTEAFF. Written as DNA, the CDR3 is TGTGCCAGCACGGAAACTGTGAACACTGAAGCTTTCTTT.

The CDR3 here is CASGSYTDTQYF. The DNA for the CDR3 is TGTGCCAGCGGCTCATATACAGATACGCAGTATTTT. The J gene is TRBJ2-3, the V gene TRBV6-6, with D unclear. The CDR3 is 12 residues long. Germline CDR1 and CDR2: MNHNY and SVGAGI (reference sequence). V dropped 8 bases and J dropped 3 bases, with 9 bases sitting between them.

This clone was observed a handful of times. The chain is built from TRBV4-2 and TRBJ1-2, with 7 positions matching TRBD1. The germline gives CDR1 LGHNA, CDR2 YNFKEQ. This CDR3 has 14 amino acids. After removal of 4 bases from V and 4 bases from J, the junction contained 6 bases not matched to a gene. This chain's CDR3 is CASSPPGQLYGYTF. The CDR3 DNA is TGTGCCAGCAGCCCACCGGGACAGCTCTATGGCTACACCTTC.

The chain recombines TRBV2 with TRBJ1-2; tentatively, D is TRBD1 (6 bases). Per the germline V gene, CDR1 is SNHLY and CDR2 is FYNNEI. Trimming shortened V by 2 bases and J by 3 bases, and 13 bases separated the two germline ends. The CDR3 is made up of 15 amino acids. The CDR3 nucleotides read TGTGCCAGCAGTGAATCAACAGGGACGCACTATGGCTACACCTTC. It encodes CASSESTGTHYGYTF. The variable domain in full, with the rest retrieved from reference TRBV2 and TRBJ1-2, is EPEVTQTPSHQVTQMGQEVILRCVPISNHLYFYWYRQILGQKVEFLVSFYNNEISEKSEIFDDQFSVERPDGSNFTLKIRSTKLEDSAMYFCASSESTGTHYGYTFGSGTRLTVV.

The chain recombines TRBV28 with TRBJ1-2; 7 positions agree with TRBD1. J was trimmed by 9 bases and V by 6 bases; bases with no gene match: 10. The CDR3 has 13 amino acids. CDR1 and CDR2 (germline): MDHEN, SYDVKM. The CDR3 here is CASSQDRDYRYTF. The CDR3, as DNA: TGTGCCAGCAGCCAAGACAGGGATTACCGCTACACCTTC.

The chain couples TRBV7-9 to TRBJ2-2; TRBD1 is a possible D gene (6 bases). The CDR3 is made up of 16 amino acids. Trimming left V 4 bases short and J 0 bases short, with 12 bases between. Germline V gene sequence: CDR1 SEHNR, CDR2 FQNEAQ (reference sequence). For the CDR3, the DNA is TGTGCCAGCAGCTCTAACCGGGACACGAACACCGGGGAGCTGTTTTTT. The encoded protein is CASSSNRDTNTGELFF.

The J gene is TRBJ1-5, the V gene TRBV4-2; D ambiguous. Germline V gene data show CDR1 as LGHNA and CDR2 as YNFKEQ. Trimming took off 0 bases at V and 5 bases at J, with 5 bases between the two ends. The length of the CDR3 is 13 residues. As DNA, the CDR3 is TGTGCCAGCAGCCAAGATCGCTATCAGCCCCAGCATTTT. As protein: CASSQDRYQPQHF.

The CDR3 nucleotides read TGCGCCAGCAGCCAGGTCTGGGGGAAGAGCAATCAGCCCCAGCATTTT. It specifies CASSQVWGKSNQPQHF. The chain joins TRBV4-3 to TRBJ1-5; D is possibly TRBD1 (5 bases). This CDR3 region has 16 residues. V lost 3 bases and J 1 base, leaving 13 bases between the germline ends. Germline V lookup: CDR1 LGHNA, CDR2 YSLEER.

V and J are TRBV15 and TRBJ1-4; D is unresolved. The germline V gene encodes CDR1 LNHNV and CDR2 YYDKDF (reference sequence). V was clipped by 6 bases and J by 4 bases, with 9 bases between them. The CDR3 length is 13 residues. CDR3 DNA: TGTGCCACCAGGGAAGGGTATAATGAAAAACTGTTTTTT. This gives the protein CATREGYNEKLFF.

The chain joins TRBV5-1 to TRBJ2-7; no clear D gene. The CDR3 has 11 residues. V was clipped by 4 bases and J by 4 bases, with 6 bases between them. CDR1 and CDR2 from the germline V gene are SGHRS and YFSETQ. This CDR3 reads CASSDLYEQYF. CDR3 nucleotide sequence: TGCGCCAGCAGCGACCTATACGAGCAGTACTTC.

The CDR3 nucleotides read TGCGCCAGCACCATAGGGACTAGCGGTCCGGATGAGCAGTTCTTC. Translating it yields CASTIGTSGPDEQFF. The J gene is TRBJ2-1, the V gene TRBV5-1; 11 positions agree with TRBD2. Germline V gene data show CDR1 as SGHRS and CDR2 as YFSETQ. The CDR3 runs to 15 residues. The J segment lost 8 bases and the V segment lost 6 bases, leaving 10 bases of the junction unmatched.

Here the CDR3 DNA reads TGTGCCAGCAGCGTTCTCGGTTCTGAAGCTTTCTTT. Translation gives CASSVLGSEAFF. The rearrangement uses TRBV25-1 and TRBJ1-1; D not certain. CDR3 size: 12 residues. Per the germline V gene, CDR1 is MGHDK and CDR2 is SYGVNS. V gave up 6 bases and J gave up 6 bases, with 11 bases separating them.

The chain links TRBV7-2 to TRBJ1-5, with a weak D call TRBD1 (6 bases). V lost 5 bases and J 2 bases, leaving 16 bases between the germline ends. CDR3 length equals 16 residues. Germline V lookup: CDR1 SGHTA, CDR2 FQGNSA. The CDR3 DNA is TGTGCCAGCAGCCCCTTTGTAGGGGGGGGCAATCAGCCCCAGCATTTT. Protein product: CASSPFVGGGNQPQHF.

This sequence joins TRBV5-6 and TRBJ2-5, with TRBD1 matching 11 bases. The CDR3 contains 18 residues. V shed 2 bases, J shed 5 bases, and the junction held 14 bases outside the gene matches. Germline CDR1 reads SGHDT; CDR2 reads YYEEEE. The CDR3 DNA reads as TGTGCCAGCAGCTTAAGGGACAGGGGGAGGATAGGCAGGGAGACCCAGTACTTC. Protein product: CASSLRDRGRIGRETQYF.